The rows below give T cell receptor beta chains drawn from one sample of a study of shared clonotypes between healthy human individuals. Libraries were prepared by immunoSEQ multiplex PCR; TCRdb keeps only in-frame clonotypes and omits some of them. The sample lists fewer than 1.6 million clones, just under 99% occurring once. Sequencing was done on a sample of naive CD4+ T cells sorted from blood. The receptors here all came from a man in his thirties or forties in good health. The CDR3 runs from the conserved cysteine through the conserved F or W. Fields, in order: J gene, V gene, CDR3 length, clone size, D gene, CDR3 DNA, CDR3 protein. D genes are given only for firm matches. Clone size appears in some rows only: once, few, many, or a class for an expanded clone.

TRBJ2-1 | TRBV20-1 | 11 | . | . | TGCAGTGCTAGACTAGTCTATGAGCAGTTCTTC | CSARLVYEQFF
TRBJ1-3 | TRBV6-5 | 14 | once | . | TGTGCCACCAGGCTACAGGGCTCTGGAAACACCATATATTTT | CATRLQGSGNTIYF
TRBJ2-1 | TRBV7-9 | 16 | once | . | TGCATGATCCGAGATAGCGGACTCGAAGGGGACAATGAGCAGTTCTTC | CMIRDSGLEGDNEQFF
TRBJ2-7 | TRBV5-4 | 14 | . | TRBD1 | TGTGCCAGCAGCATAGACAGGGGGGCCTACGAGCAGTACTTC | CASSIDRGAYEQYF
TRBJ2-7 | TRBV13 | 15 | . | TRBD2 | TGTGCCAGCAGCTCAACTAGCGAAAATCCCCACGAGCAGTACTTC | CASSSTSENPHEQYF
TRBJ1-1 | TRBV6-5 | 14 | once | TRBD1 | TGTGCCAGCAGTTACTTGACAGGGGACACTGAAGCTTTCTTT | CASSYLTGDTEAFF
TRBJ2-7 | TRBV5-8 | 15 | . | . | TGTGCCAGCAGCTGGGGGCTAGCCGGATTCTACGAGCAGTACTTC | CASSWGLAGFYEQYF
TRBJ2-7 | TRBV18 | 16 | . | TRBD2 | TGTGCCAGCTCACCTTCGGGCATAGCGGGACCCTACGAGCAGTACTTC | CASSPSGIAGPYEQYF
TRBJ1-2 | TRBV5-6 | 13 | . | . | TGTGCCAGCAGCTTGGAAGGGGTCTATGGCTACACCTTC | CASSLEGVYGYTF
TRBJ2-1 | TRBV7-8 | 14 | . | TRBD2 | TGTGCCAGCAGCTTAGTTCTGGGGGGGAGCCCGGCGTTCTTC | CASSLVLGGSPAFF